One and the same sample provided the 9 T cell receptor beta chains below, sequenced in a study of blood T cell repertoires in COVID-19. The data were produced by immunoSEQ multiplex PCR, yet TCRdb's version contains in-frame clones alone and is incomplete. The sample lists approximately 150,000 clones, approximately 79% occurring once. The sequenced sample consisted of peripheral blood. The receptors originated from a man in his fifties with active or convalescent COVID-19.

This clone was observed once. The chain joins TRBV6-4 to TRBJ1-2; TRBD1 matches at 9 bases. With V trimmed by 6 bases and J by 4 bases, 6 bases remained unmatched. The CDR3 extends over 14 amino acids. From germline, CDR1 is MRHNA and CDR2 SNTAGT. The CDR3 region is CASSGDRERYGYTF. The CDR3 DNA is TGTGCCAGCAGCGGGGACAGGGAACGCTATGGCTACACCTTC.

The chain links TRBV15 to TRBJ2-1; D is unclear. V was clipped by 0 bases and J by 10 bases, with 13 bases between them. Germline CDR1 is LNHNV and CDR2 is YYDKDF (reference sequence). The CDR3 totals 14 residues. Here the CDR3 DNA reads TGTGCCACCAGCAGAGATCGAAGTTCTAAGGAGCAGTTCTTC. It yields the protein CATSRDRSSKEQFF.

This sequence joins TRBV27 and TRBJ1-4, with 7 bases matching TRBD1. This CDR3 contains 14 residues. From germline, CDR1 is MNHEY and CDR2 SMNVEV (reference sequence). The trim removed 9 bases at V and 6 bases at J, leaving 10 bases unmatched. In nucleotides, the CDR3 is TGTGCCAGTAAACTGACAGGGACCCATGAAAAACTGTTTTTT. Its protein product is CASKLTGTHEKLFF.

This chain uses TRBV7-8 with TRBJ1-2; no reliable D call. The CDR3 contains 15 residues. Germline V gene sequence: CDR1 SGHVS, CDR2 FQNEAQ. The ends were cut back, 0 bases at V and 0 bases at J, with 8 bases in the middle. The CDR3 DNA reads as TGTGCCAGCAGCTTAGCGCCAGAACCTAACTATGGCTACACCTTC. Translated, it gives CASSLAPEPNYGYTF.

The CDR3 protein is CASKVAQGQGNSPLHF. The CDR3 coding sequence is TGTGCCAGCAAAGTGGCACAGGGGCAGGGAAATTCACCCCTCCACTTT. The rearrangement joins TRBV2 to TRBJ1-6, with 7 bases that match TRBD1. J was trimmed by 7 bases and V by 7 bases; bases with no gene match: 13. CDR1 SNHLY and CDR2 FYNNEI come from the germline V gene. This CDR3 is 16 amino acids long.

V and J are TRBV2 and TRBJ2-1; D might be TRBD2 (5 bases). V was shortened by 4 bases and J by 2 bases, with 12 bases between the two germline ends. CDR3 length: 15 amino acids. Looked up from germline, CDR1 is SNHLY and CDR2 is FYNNEI. The CDR3 loop is CASSVSGSTYNEQFF. DNA of the CDR3: TGTGCCAGCAGTGTAAGCGGTTCCACCTACAATGAGCAGTTCTTC. The whole variable domain, filled in from reference TRBV2 and TRBJ2-1, reads EPEVTQTPSHQVTQMGQEVILRCVPISNHLYFYWYRQILGQKVEFLVSFYNNEISEKSEIFDDQFSVERPDGSNFTLKIRSTKLEDSAMYFCASSVSGSTYNEQFFGPGTRLTVL.

This clone was found once. An end of the junction does not agree with germline; a read error may underlie this. The chain joins TRBV5-6 to TRBJ2-5, with 8 positions matching TRBD2. Germline CDR1 SGHDT, CDR2 YYEEEE. This CDR3 is 15 amino acids long. CDR3 nucleotide sequence: TGTGTCAGCAGCTTGCGCGGGGGGTGGCCAGAGACCCAGTACTTC. As protein: CVSSLRGGWPETQYF. Supplemented by reference TRBV5-6 and TRBJ2-5, the full variable domain reads DAGVTQSPTHLIKTRGQQVTLRCSPKSGHDTVSWYQQALGQGPQFIFQYYEEEERQRGNFPDRFSGHQFPNYSSELNVNALLLGDSALYLCVSSLRGGWPETQYFGPGTRLLVL.

This clone was detected a few times. The gene calls are TRBV15 and TRBJ1-2, with D uncertain. CDR1 is LNHNV and CDR2 is YYDKDF in the germline V gene (reference sequence). This CDR3 spans 15 amino acids. V shed 0 bases and J shed 7 bases, with 15 bases lying between them. CDR3 nucleotide sequence: TGTGCCACCAGCAGAGATCTTGTGGGTGGAGGTGGCTACACCTTC. Translating gives CATSRDLVGGGGYTF.

The chain has TRBV14 and TRBJ1-1, with unresolved D. CDR3 length equals 14 residues. Germline CDR1 reads SGHDN; CDR2 reads FVKESK. Trimming pared 4 bases from V and 1 base from J, leaving 10 bases between. CDR3 in DNA: TGTGCCAGCAGCCCGCGGCTGGGGAACACTGAAGCTTTCTTT. The encoded protein is CASSPRLGNTEAFF.